This T cell receptor (beta chain) was sequenced for a study of cytomegalovirus exposure and HLA in healthy donors. Findings of the study overall: Later on, a genetic analysis was performed. It linked a missense variant in DCLRE1C with V- and J-gene trimming of TCR beta.

Germline V CDR1 and CDR2: SGHRS, YFSETQ. The CDR3 contains 17 residues. The V segment lost 0 bases and the J segment 2 bases; nucleotides outside the gene matches: 7. As concerns this clone: Antigen unknown.

Primers for the PCR totalled 60 Vbeta and 13 Jbeta. TCRdb keeps only in-frame clones here, not all; method: immunoSEQ multiplex PCR. The table records approximately 100,000 clones, under 85% of them present only once. The sequencing sample was made of PBMCs. The genes are TRBV5-1 and TRBJ2-3; 9 nucleotides match TRBD1. The receptor was isolated from a man aged 40-50 years in good health and CMV-seronegative. CDR3 residues: CASSLDSTGGPTDTQYF. CDR3 sequence (DNA): TGCGCCAGCAGCTTGGATAGCACAGGGGGCCCCACAGATACGCAGTATTTT.